The T cell receptor beta chain described here comes from a study of T cell repertoires in ileal Crohn's disease. Study-wide background: Postoperative therapy was given to about half: roughly twelve thiopurines, some 18 anti-TNF agents. Study findings and constraints: Clonal expansions were more frequent in active smokers than non-smokers at surgery. Sorted CD8 T cells held more high-frequency clones than CD4.

As to this clone: The antigen is not known.

Assay: immunoSEQ multiplex PCR; the TCRdb copy retains only in-frame clones and omits some. This table has roughly 5,000 clones, roughly 85% appearing once. CDR1 is SGHRS and CDR2 is YFSETQ in the germline V gene. Trimming took 4 bases from V and 2 from J; bases not matched to a gene: 6. There are 15 residues in the CDR3. The specimen was ileal tissue. The chain couples TRBV5-1 to TRBJ2-3; 8 nucleotides match TRBD2. The sequence was obtained from an adult with Crohn's disease. CDR3 DNA: TGCGCCAGCAGCGGACGGGGGGGCCCCACAGATACGCAGTATTTT. Translating gives CASSGRGGPTDTQYF.